Presented here are 21 T cell receptor beta chains from one specimen sequenced in a study of blood T cell repertoires in COVID-19. Libraries were prepared by immunoSEQ multiplex PCR; TCRdb keeps only in-frame clonotypes and omits some of them. The sample shows 300,000 to 400,000 clones, approximately 92% of them seen only once. Sequences were obtained from PBMCs or T cells enriched from blood (not recorded which). These receptors originate from a man between 18 and 35 years old who had recovered from COVID-19.

The chain couples TRBV5-1 to TRBJ2-1, with 10 bases identical to TRBD2. V lost 8 bases and J lost 4; bases outside the gene matches: 6. Germline CDR1 and CDR2: SGHRS and YFSETQ. CDR3 length: 14 amino acids. The CDR3 nucleotides are TGCGCCAGTTATTCGACTAGCGGGTACAATGAGCAGTTCTTC. Translating gives CASYSTSGYNEQFF. The variable domain in full, with the rest retrieved from reference TRBV5-1 and TRBJ2-1, is KAGVTQTPRYLIKTRGQQVTLSCSPISGHRSVSWYQQTPGQGLQFLFEYFSETQRNKGNFPGRFSGRQFSNSRSEMNVSTLELGDSALYLCASYSTSGYNEQFFGPGTRLTVL.

This clone was seen only once. The genes are TRBV5-8 and TRBJ2-3; D not certain. Germline CDR1 and CDR2: SGHTS and YDEGEE. The ends were cut back, 2 bases at V and 4 bases at J, with 8 bases in the middle. This CDR3 has 13 residues. The CDR3 region has the DNA TGTGCCAGCAGCTTTCTGAGTTCAGATACGCAGTATTTT. As protein: CASSFLSSDTQYF.

This clone has just one count. The chain combines TRBV27 with TRBJ2-7, with 7 bases aligning to TRBD1. The ends lost 6 bases at V and 4 bases at J; junction bases unmatched: 12. The CDR3 has 15 amino acids. Germline lookup yields CDR1 MNHEY and CDR2 SMNVEV (reference sequence). This chain's CDR3 is CASSQIRGQRYEQYF. The CDR3 DNA reads as TGTGCCAGCAGCCAAATTAGGGGGCAACGGTACGAGCAGTACTTC.

The gene calls are TRBV2 and TRBJ2-1; 11 bases align to TRBD2. Germline-derived CDR1 and CDR2 are SNHLY and FYNNEI. CDR3 length: 13 amino acids. V shed 8 bases and J 10 bases; nucleotides not matched to a gene: 7. The CDR3 loop reads CASFSGGAREQFF. CDR3 DNA: TGTGCCAGCTTTAGCGGGGGGGCTCGAGAGCAGTTCTTC.

The genes are TRBV9 and TRBJ1-4; D gene ambiguous. CDR1 is SGDLS and CDR2 is YYNGEE in the germline V gene. CDR3 length: 14 amino acids. V lost 4 bases, J lost 0 bases, and 7 bases lay in between. The DNA of the CDR3 is TGTGCCAGCAGCCTGACTGCAACTAATGAAAAACTGTTTTTT. It specifies CASSLTATNEKLFF.

This sequence joins TRBV11-3 and TRBJ2-1, with TRBD2 as a possible D gene (5 bases). The CDR3 totals 13 residues. The V end was cut by 3 bases, the J end by 10 bases, with 13 bases between. Germline CDR1 reads SGHNT; CDR2 reads YENEEA. This CDR3 reads CASSFTGISEQFF. In DNA form, the CDR3 reads TGTGCCAGCAGCTTTACGGGGATAAGCGAGCAGTTCTTC. Supplemented by reference TRBV11-3 and TRBJ2-1, the full variable domain reads EAGVVQSPRYKIIEKKQPVAFWCNPISGHNTLYWYLQNLGQGPELLIRYENEEAVDDSQLPKDRFSAERLKGVDSTLKIQPAELGDSAVYLCASSFTGISEQFFGPGTRLTVL.

The gene calls are TRBV11-2 and TRBJ2-7; 10 bases fit TRBD1. Germline trimming cut 3 bases from V and 3 bases from J; bases unmatched to any gene: 8. The CDR3 is made up of 16 amino acids. Germline CDR1 is SGHAT and CDR2 is FQNNGV. In DNA form, the CDR3 reads TGTGCCAGCAGCTTTTTAGCGGGGACAGGGGTCTACGAGCAGTACTTC. This translates into CASSFLAGTGVYEQYF.

In DNA form, the CDR3 reads TGTGCCAGCAGCTTAGCGCTCAGGGGGCTGGACGAGCAGTACTTC. Its translation: CASSLALRGLDEQYF. The chain combines TRBV7-6 with TRBJ2-7; 8 bases are a match to TRBD1. Trimming took 0 bases from V and 5 from J; bases not matched to a gene: 6. CDR1 and CDR2 from the germline V gene are SGHVS and FNYEAQ. The CDR3 has 15 residues. Full variable domain (missing parts from reference TRBV7-6 and TRBJ2-7): GAGVSQSPRYKVTKRGQDVALRCDPISGHVSLYWYRQALGQGPEFLTYFNYEAQQDKSGLPNDRFSAERPEGSISTLTIQRTEQRDSAMYRCASSLALRGLDEQYFGPGTRLTVT.

This chain joins TRBV4-1 and TRBJ2-1; 7 nucleotides agree with TRBD1. Germline trimming cut 4 bases from V and 3 bases from J; bases unmatched to any gene: 9. Germline-derived CDR1 and CDR2 are MGHRA and YSYEKL. The CDR3 has 16 amino acids. CDR3 in DNA: TGCGCCAGCAGCCCGGGGACAGTCCCTCTCTACAATGAGCAGTTCTTC. It codes for CASSPGTVPLYNEQFF.

J is TRBJ2-7 and V is TRBV10-3; 14 bases line up with TRBD2. V lost 6 bases, J lost 2 bases, and 9 bases stayed unmatched. Per germline, CDR1 ENHRY and CDR2 SYGVKD. The CDR3 sequence is 17 residues long. DNA of the CDR3: TGTGCCATCAGCCCGGGGACTAGCGGGAGTACCACCTACGAGCAGTACTTC. This encodes CAISPGTSGSTTYEQYF.

The V and J genes are TRBV11-3 and TRBJ2-7, with D hard to call. Per the germline V gene, CDR1 is SGHNT and CDR2 is YENEEA. This CDR3 has 13 residues. The V gene lost 8 bases and the J gene lost 0 bases, with 11 bases spanning the gap. The CDR3 is CASPIGASYEQYF. In DNA, the CDR3 is TGTGCCAGCCCCATCGGAGCCTCCTACGAGCAGTACTTC.

Only a few counts were recorded for this clone. The rearrangement links TRBV19 to TRBJ2-5; D possibly corresponds to TRBD2 (6 bases). This CDR3 has 17 residues. The germline V gene has CDR1 LNHDA and CDR2 SQIVND (reference sequence). The V and J ends lost 7 bases and 4 bases respectively, with 25 bases between them. CDR3 residues: CASISGVGPRTPETQYF. DNA for the CDR3: TGTGCCAGTATTTCGGGGGTCGGGCCAAGGACCCCAGAGACCCAGTACTTC.

This clone has only one observation. V gene TRBV6-2 or TRBV6-3 combines with J gene TRBJ2-1; weak D call: TRBD2 (6 bases). The CDR3 is 17 residues long. The germline V and J ends were trimmed by 4 bases and 8 bases, with 24 bases remaining between them. Germline V gives CDR1 MNHEY, CDR2 SVGEGT. CDR3 coding DNA: TGTGCCAGCAGTTCCCCACGGGACTCCCCAAAGGTCTATGAGCAGTTCTTC. This encodes CASSSPRDSPKVYEQFF.

J is TRBJ2-5 and V is TRBV7-8; D might be TRBD1 (7 bases). Trimming pared 2 bases from V and 4 bases from J, leaving 23 bases between. Germline CDR1 is SGHVS and CDR2 is FQNEAQ. This CDR3 has 18 amino acids. CDR3 nucleotide sequence: TGTGCCAGCAGCTTAACACCCCAGGGGGGCCGCATTGGAGAGACCCAGTACTTC. Translated: CASSLTPQGGRIGETQYF. The full variable domain, in which reference TRBV7-8 and TRBJ2-5 provide the parts outside the CDR3, is GAGVSQSPRYKVAKRGQDVALRCDPISGHVSLFWYQQALGQGPEFLTYFQNEAQLDKSGLPSDRFFAERPEGSVSTLKIQRTQQEDSAVYLCASSLTPQGGRIGETQYFGPGTRLLVL.

The genes are TRBV10-3 and TRBJ1-2, with 9 positions matching TRBD1. The CDR3 consists of 14 residues. The V gene end was trimmed by 7 bases and the J gene end by 6 bases; junction bases not matched to a gene: 9. CDR1 ENHRY and CDR2 SYGVKD come from the germline V gene. The CDR3, as DNA: TGTGCCATCACGCGGGACAGGGACTCTCATGGCTACACCTTC. This translates into CAITRDRDSHGYTF.

V and J are TRBV7-8 and TRBJ2-3; D possibly corresponds to TRBD1 (6 bases). This CDR3 is built from 13 residues. Germline CDR1 and CDR2: SGHVS and FQNEAQ. V lost 4 bases, J lost 2 bases, and 7 bases lay in between. In DNA, the CDR3 is TGTGCCAGCAGCTGGACAGCCACAGATACGCAGTATTTT. Its translation: CASSWTATDTQYF. Drawing the rest from reference TRBV7-8 and TRBJ2-3, the complete variable domain is GAGVSQSPRYKVAKRGQDVALRCDPISGHVSLFWYQQALGQGPEFLTYFQNEAQLDKSGLPSDRFFAERPEGSVSTLKIQRTQQEDSAVYLCASSWTATDTQYFGPGTRLTVL.

The V gene is TRBV9, the J gene TRBJ2-7, with a weak D call TRBD1 (5 bases). Trimming cost V 3 bases and J 3 bases, with 13 bases left between them. CDR1 is SGDLS, CDR2 YYNGEE, per germline. There are 14 residues in the CDR3. CDR3 nucleotides: TGTGCCAGCAGCGCCCAGGGTGTGGGCTACGAGCAGTACTTC. It encodes CASSAQGVGYEQYF.

The chain uses TRBV4-3 and TRBJ2-3; D is perhaps TRBD2 (6 bases). CDR1 LGHNA and CDR2 YSLEER come from the germline V gene. The V end was cut by 0 bases, the J end by 6 bases, with 19 bases between. The CDR3 runs to 17 residues. CDR3 in DNA: TGCGCCAGCAGCCAAGACGTGGGGCCCTTAGGAGGGGATACGCAGTATTTT. This gives the protein CASSQDVGPLGGDTQYF.

The rearrangement uses TRBV4-1 and TRBJ2-5; 8 bases align to TRBD2. Trimming at V came to 2 bases and at J to 3 bases, leaving 17 bases not matched to a gene. This CDR3 region has 19 residues. Germline lookup yields CDR1 MGHRA and CDR2 YSYEKL. For the CDR3, the DNA is TGCGCCAGCAGCCAAAACACTCGTCCGGGGGGGAGGGGCAAAGAGACCCAGTACTTC. As protein: CASSQNTRPGGRGKETQYF.

The chain has TRBV5-5 and TRBJ1-1; a possible D gene is TRBD1 (6 bases). V lost 5 bases to trimming and J lost 5 bases, with 13 bases between them. The CDR3 is 13 amino acids. Germline CDR1 and CDR2: SGHKS and YYEKEE (reference sequence). DNA of the CDR3: TGTGCCAGCAGTACAGGGTTCGTTACTGAAGCTTTCTTT. It is translated as CASSTGFVTEAFF.

The V gene is TRBV2, the J gene TRBJ1-1; 7 nucleotides agree with TRBD1. V lost 3 bases, J lost 4 bases, and 8 bases stayed unmatched. Germline V gene data show CDR1 as SNHLY and CDR2 as FYNNEI. This CDR3 has 15 residues. Here the CDR3 DNA reads TGTGCCAGCAGTGACCTGACAGGGACGGGCACTGAAGCTTTCTTT. Protein product: CASSDLTGTGTEAFF.